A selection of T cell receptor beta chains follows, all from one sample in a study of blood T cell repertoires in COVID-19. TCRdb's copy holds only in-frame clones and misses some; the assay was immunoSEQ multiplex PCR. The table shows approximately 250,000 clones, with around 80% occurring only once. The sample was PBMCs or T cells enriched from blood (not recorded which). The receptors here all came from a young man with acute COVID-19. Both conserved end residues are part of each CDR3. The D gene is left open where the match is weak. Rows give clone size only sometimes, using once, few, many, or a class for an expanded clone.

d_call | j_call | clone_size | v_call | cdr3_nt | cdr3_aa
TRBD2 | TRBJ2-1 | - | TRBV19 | TGTGCCAGTAGGGCCGGGACTAGCGGAGTTTCGTGGTTCTTC | CASRAGTSGVSWFF
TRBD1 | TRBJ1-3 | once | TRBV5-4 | TGTGCCAGCAGCTCCGGGGACAGAGCTGGAAACACCATATATTTT | CASSSGDRAGNTIYF
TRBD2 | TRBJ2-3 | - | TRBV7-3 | TGTGCCAGCAGCTCGGCGGCGGGAGGCGCGTATACGCAGTATTTT | CASSSAAGGAYTQYF
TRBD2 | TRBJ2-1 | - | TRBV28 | TGTGCCAGCAGTTTTGGGGGGACTACCTACAATGAGCAGTTCTTC | CASSFGGTTYNEQFF
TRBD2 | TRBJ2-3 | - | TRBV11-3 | TGTGCCAGCAGCTTAGGGCGGGGGGGCTTAAATACGCAGTATTTT | CASSLGRGGLNTQYF
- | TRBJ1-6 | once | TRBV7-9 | TGTGCCAGCAGCCCCCCGGGAGTGAGAAATTCACCCCTCCACTTT | CASSPPGVRNSPLHF
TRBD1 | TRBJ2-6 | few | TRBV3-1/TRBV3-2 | TGTGCCAGCAGCCAGGGGGACAGCAGTTCTGGGGCCAACGTCCTGACTTTC | CASSQGDSSSGANVLTF
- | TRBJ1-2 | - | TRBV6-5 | TGTGCCAGCAGTTACTTCCAGGGAGGGTATGGCTACACCTTC | CASSYFQGGYGYTF
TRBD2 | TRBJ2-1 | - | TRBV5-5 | TGTGCCAGCAGCGACGGGACTAGCGCTGACAATGAGCAGTTCTTC | CASSDGTSADNEQFF
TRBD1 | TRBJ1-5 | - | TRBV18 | TGTGCCAGCTCACCAGGGGCAGGGGGCCTGATCAATCAGCCCCAGCATTTT | CASSPGAGGLINQPQHF
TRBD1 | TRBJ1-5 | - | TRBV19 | TGTGCCAGTAGTAAACAAATCCCGGGGACAGGGGAAGGTCAGCCCCAGCATTTT | CASSKQIPGTGEGQPQHF
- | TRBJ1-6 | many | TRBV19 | TGTGCCAGTAGCGGACAGCCAGATAATTCACCCCTCCACTTT | CASSGQPDNSPLHF
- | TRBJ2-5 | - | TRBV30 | TGTGCCTGGAGTGTACCAGGGCCCGAGACCCAGTACTTC | CAWSVPGPETQYF
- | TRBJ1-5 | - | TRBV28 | TGTGCCAGCAGTTTCCACCTAGGGGAAGGGGATAGCAATCAGCCCCAGCATTTT | CASSFHLGEGDSNQPQHF
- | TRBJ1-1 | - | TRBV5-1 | TGCGCCAGCAGCCCCTCGGAGAGGGCTGAAGCTTTCTTT | CASSPSERAEAFF
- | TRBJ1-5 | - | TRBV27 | TGTGCCAGCAGTTTCTCGCAGGGAGGACAGCCCCAGCATTTT | CASSFSQGGQPQHF
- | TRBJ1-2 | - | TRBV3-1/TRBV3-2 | TGTGCCAGCAGCCAAGATAAACCAGGCACCTATGGCTACACCTTC | CASSQDKPGTYGYTF
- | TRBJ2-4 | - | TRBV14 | TGTGCCAGCAGCCCACAGGGTACGGGCTTGGGCAAAAACATTCAGTACTTC | CASSPQGTGLGKNIQYF
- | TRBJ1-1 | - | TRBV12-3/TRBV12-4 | TGTGCCAGCAGTTACCTCCAGGGGCTTGAAGCTTTCTTT | CASSYLQGLEAFF
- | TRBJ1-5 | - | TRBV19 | TGTGCCAGTAGCTTACAGGGAGACCAGCCCCAGCATTTT | CASSLQGDQPQHF
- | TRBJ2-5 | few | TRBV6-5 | TGTGCCACGCGATCCGGTCGGGAGACCCAGTACTTC | CATRSGRETQYF
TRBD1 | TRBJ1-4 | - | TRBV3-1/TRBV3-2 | TGTGCCAGCAGCCATAGACAGGGGGGTGAAAAACTGTTTTTT | CASSHRQGGEKLFF